Below, 19 T cell receptor beta chains from the same sample are listed, as sequenced in a study of circulating CD8 cells and anti-PD-1 response in melanoma. The QIAseq Immune Repertoire TCR panel built the libraries from roughly 16 ng of total RNA. TCRdb reanalysed the reads using MiXCR and keeps one entry per CDR3 protein. The table has 130 or so distinct CDR3 sequences, roughly 21% seen once. Sorting of live CD3+CD8+TCRalphabeta+ cells by PD-1 and/or TIGIT gave four subsets. The sample here was CD8+ T cells from PBMCs, taken at baseline or after one month of anti-PD-1 therapy (not recorded which). The receptor source for this set is a human donor with melanoma.

This clonotype ranks as medium-sized (0.01 to 0.1%). The rearrangement uses TRBV27 and TRBJ2-5; the match to TRBD2 covers 8 bases. V lost 4 bases and J lost 7; bases outside the gene matches: 11. The CDR3 runs 15 residues. CDR1 is MNHEY and CDR2 is SMNVEV in the germline V gene (reference sequence). CDR3 in DNA: TGTGCCAGCAGTTCGACTCCGGGGGGGTTTGTGACCCAGTACTTC. Translation: CASSSTPGGFVTQYF.

By share, this clonotype ranks as large. This chain connects TRBV7-3 to TRBJ2-3, with D possibly matching TRBD2 (6 bases). Trimming shortened V by 5 bases and J by 1 base, and 13 bases separated the two germline ends. This CDR3 contains 15 residues. CDR1 and CDR2 from the germline V gene are SGHTA and FQGTGA. The CDR3 DNA sequence: TGTGCCAGCAGCCGGCTAGCGAAGGGCACAGATACGCAGTATTTT. Translated: CASSRLAKGTDTQYF.

By share, this clonotype ranks as large. The J gene is TRBJ1-5, the V gene TRBV27, with 7 bases identical to TRBD1. The CDR3 sequence is 17 residues long. CDR1 MNHEY and CDR2 SMNVEV come from the germline V gene (reference sequence). After removal of 2 bases from V and 2 bases from J, the junction contained 9 bases not matched to a gene. CDR3 sequence reads: CASSLTSLTGGNQPQHF. DNA of the CDR3: TGTGCCAGCAGTTTAACATCTTTAACAGGGGGCAATCAGCCCCAGCATTTT.

As regards this clonotype: One end of the junction does not line up with germline, which may come from a read error. This chain connects TRBV7-2 to TRBJ2-7, with D perhaps matching TRBD1 (5 bases). Germline assignment: CDR1 SGHTA and CDR2 FQGNSA. This CDR3 is built from 16 residues. In DNA form, the CDR3 reads TGTGCCAGCAGCTTAGAGGGGTCGGGCCGCTCCTACGGGCAGTACTTC. Translating it yields CASSLEGSGRSYGQYF.

This clonotype counts as medium-sized. The genes are TRBV20-1 and TRBJ2-2; 7 bases are a match to TRBD2. The V gene's germline CDR1 is DFQATT and CDR2 SNEGSKA (reference sequence). The CDR3 loop spans 16 amino acids. The V segment lost 0 bases and the J segment 3 bases; nucleotides outside the gene matches: 7. The CDR3 region is CSARDPASGDTGELFF. The DNA for the CDR3 is TGCAGTGCTAGAGATCCGGCTAGCGGAGACACCGGGGAGCTGTTTTTT.

The table lists this clonotype with a count of one. One base separates it from a far larger clone, so it is likely a read error. The chain combines TRBV28 with TRBJ2-5; 8 bases line up with TRBD2. The germline V gene encodes CDR1 MDHEN and CDR2 SYDVKM. The CDR3 covers 16 residues. The CDR3 protein is CAGSQGLAGLEETQYF. CDR3 in DNA: TGTGCCGGCAGCCAAGGACTAGCCGGATTGGAGGAGACCCAGTACTTC.

Relative to its sample, this clonotype is medium-sized. This chain uses TRBV20-1 with TRBJ1-2; 9 positions agree with TRBD1. This CDR3 is built from 12 residues. J lost 3 bases, V lost 7 bases, and 3 bases had no gene match. In germline, CDR1 is DFQATT, CDR2 SNEGSKA (reference sequence). The DNA of the CDR3 is TGCAGTGGATGGGACAGGGACTATGGCTACACCTTC. Translated: CSGWDRDYGYTF.

In its sample, this clonotype was seen a few times. J is TRBJ2-3 and V is TRBV24-1; maybe TRBD2 (6 bases). This CDR3 has 15 amino acids. From germline, CDR1 is KGHDR and CDR2 SFDVKD. The V gene lost 3 bases and the J gene lost 7 bases, with 16 bases spanning the gap. Here the CDR3 reads CATSDEGWGGNTQYF. CDR3 nucleotides: TGTGCCACCAGTGATGAGGGTTGGGGCGGGAATACGCAGTATTTT.

In this sample, this clonotype is hyperexpanded. An end of the junction differs from the germline gene, which may be a read error. The J gene is TRBJ1-5, the V gene TRBV2, with 12 bases identical to TRBD1. CDR3 size: 15 residues. CDR1 is SNHLY, CDR2 FYNNEI, per germline. CDR3 DNA sequence: TGTGCCAGCAGGGAAGGGACAGGGGGCTTTCAGCCCCAGCATTTT. It codes for CASREGTGGFQPQHF.

This clonotype is hyperexpanded. This chain joins TRBV7-3 and TRBJ2-3, with 8 bases that match TRBD2. Looked up from germline, CDR1 is SGHTA and CDR2 is FQGTGA. Unmatched junction bases numbered 8, after V lost 5 bases and J lost 4 bases. The CDR3 has 15 residues. The CDR3 sequence is CASSRLALSADTQYF. The CDR3 nucleotides read TGTGCCAGCAGCCGACTAGCGCTTTCAGCAGATACGCAGTATTTT.

This clonotype is judged large. The chain carries TRBV28 and TRBJ2-7, with D perhaps TRBD1 (6 bases). There are 14 residues in the CDR3. The ends were cut back, 6 bases at V and 5 bases at J, with 17 bases in the middle. Germline lookup yields CDR1 MDHEN and CDR2 SYDVKM. CDR3 loop: CASRLTEDSDEQYF. Written as DNA, the CDR3 is TGTGCCAGCAGGCTTACGGAGGACAGCGACGAGCAGTACTTC.

This clonotype is categorized as large. This chain connects TRBV28 to TRBJ1-5; perhaps TRBD1 as D (5 bases). Germline CDR1 and CDR2: MDHEN and SYDVKM. V lost 2 bases to trimming and J lost 3 bases, with 11 bases between them. The CDR3 spans 15 residues. Written as DNA, the CDR3 is TGTGCCAGCAGTTTAGTGACAGCGACCAATCAGCCCCAGCATTTT. Amino acids: CASSLVTATNQPQHF.

This clonotype is large within its sample. The genes are TRBV28 and TRBJ2-7, with TRBD2 matching 10 bases. This CDR3 spans 18 amino acids. The V and J ends lost 4 bases and 6 bases, in that order; junction bases with no gene match: 18. Germline CDR1 and CDR2: MDHEN and SYDVKM. Here the CDR3 reads CASSSPNPAAGGPGEQYF. Written as DNA, the CDR3 is TGTGCCAGCAGTTCCCCAAACCCCGCAGCGGGAGGGCCGGGCGAGCAGTACTTC.

Comments on this clonotype: Germline is not matched at one junction end, which may reflect a read error. The CDR3 sequence: CASSKAGYSYSEQFF. The CDR3 bases are TGTGCCAGCTCAAAAGCAGGATACTCCTACAGTGAGCAGTTCTTC. J is TRBJ2-1 and V is TRBV18; D unclear. The CDR3 consists of 15 residues. Germline CDR1 KGHSH, CDR2 LQKENI. Using reference TRBV18 and TRBJ2-1 for the parts outside the CDR3, the full variable domain is NAGVMQNPRHLVRRRGQEARLRCSPMKGHSHVYWYRQLPEEGLKFMVYLQKENIIDESGMPKERFSAEFPKEGPSILRIQQVVRGDSAAYFCASSKAGYSYSEQFFGPGTRLTVL.

By sample share, this clonotype is medium-sized. The chain joins TRBV28 to TRBJ2-1; TRBD2 agrees at 14 bases. Losses at the gene ends were 5 bases for V and 2 bases for J; bases not matched to a gene: 2. The CDR3 is made up of 16 amino acids. Germline V lookup: CDR1 MDHEN, CDR2 SYDVKM. CDR3: CASSRTSGRTYNEQFF. The CDR3 DNA reads as TGTGCCAGCAGTCGGACTAGCGGGAGGACCTACAATGAGCAGTTCTTC.

This clonotype is labeled as large (0.1 to 1%). This rearrangement joins TRBV24-1 to TRBJ2-5; 10 nucleotides match TRBD2. Unmatched junction bases numbered 9, after V lost 4 bases and J lost 5 bases. The CDR3 runs to 16 residues. CDR1 and CDR2 (germline): KGHDR, SFDVKD. The CDR3 DNA reads as TGTGCCACCAGTGAAATCCCCACTAGCGGGATGGAGACCCAGTACTTC. It specifies CATSEIPTSGMETQYF.

By share of the sample, this clonotype is large (0.1 to 1%). The CDR3 bases are TGTGCCAGCAGTTATGGGGGACAGAGGGCTGAAGCTTTCTTT. Its translation: CASSYGGQRAEAFF. V and J are TRBV6-5 and TRBJ1-1; TRBD1 matches 7 bases. V trimming: 3 bases; J trimming: 6 bases; junction bases outside the gene matches: 7. This CDR3 spans 14 amino acids. Germline V CDR1 and CDR2: MNHEY, SVGAGI.

This clonotype was seen a few times. The chain is built from TRBV28 and TRBJ2-7; 10 positions agree with TRBD1. Germline trimming cut 8 bases from V and 4 bases from J; bases unmatched to any gene: 8. The germline CDR1 and CDR2 sequences are MDHEN and SYDVKM. The CDR3 runs 14 residues. The CDR3 sequence is CASWGRDRGYEQYF. The CDR3 nucleotides read TGTGCCAGCTGGGGCCGGGACAGGGGATACGAGCAGTACTTC.

A word on this clonotype: The junction and the germline gene differ at one end; a read error may be behind it. The chain has TRBV6-1 and TRBJ2-5; 9 bases line up with TRBD2. The CDR3 runs 15 residues. Germline CDR1 reads MNHNS; CDR2 reads SASEGT. CDR3 loop: CASSKEAGGQETQCF. CDR3 DNA sequence: TGTGCCAGCAGTAAGGAGGCGGGGGGGCAAGAGACCCAGTGCTTC.